The 20 T cell receptor beta chains listed next were all sequenced from one sample in a study of blood T cell repertoires in COVID-19. Method: immunoSEQ multiplex PCR; TCRdb's copy keeps in-frame clones and lacks some. The sample lists more than 35,000 clones, approximately 70% occurring once. Source material: peripheral blood. Receptors originate from a man aged 80 or over with acute or convalescent COVID-19.

The chain couples TRBV5-1 to TRBJ2-1; 7 nucleotides match TRBD1. The CDR3 runs to 15 residues. The V segment lost 2 bases and the J segment 4 bases; nucleotides outside the gene matches: 6. Germline V lookup: CDR1 SGHRS, CDR2 YFSETQ. CDR3 region: CASSFSEQGYNEQFF. CDR3 in DNA: TGCGCCAGCAGCTTCTCCGAACAGGGGTACAATGAGCAGTTCTTC.

The chain links TRBV4-3 to TRBJ1-5, with D hard to call. This CDR3 has 15 amino acids. V was clipped by 0 bases and J by 1 base, with 7 bases between them. The germline gives CDR1 LGHNA, CDR2 YSLEER. Written as DNA, the CDR3 is TGCGCCAGCAGCCAAGATAGGGAGAGCAATCAGCCCCAGCATTTT. Protein: CASSQDRESNQPQHF.

The V gene is TRBV5-4, the J gene TRBJ1-3; the D gene is possibly TRBD1 (5 bases). The CDR3 is 16 residues long. Looked up from germline, CDR1 is SGHNT and CDR2 is YYREEE (reference sequence). V was cut by 2 bases and J by 5 bases, with 17 bases left in between. Here the CDR3 reads CASSFLGAGARNTIYF. The CDR3 DNA reads as TGTGCCAGCAGCTTTCTCGGGGCGGGAGCCAGAAACACCATATATTTT.

This chain links TRBV5-1 with TRBJ2-1; 7 bases line up with TRBD2. V was pared by 4 bases and J by 9 bases, with 7 bases of the junction left unmatched. CDR1 SGHRS and CDR2 YFSETQ come from the germline V gene. This CDR3 spans 13 amino acids. CDR3 sequence: CASSTTSEGEQFF. The CDR3 DNA reads TGCGCCAGCAGCACCACTAGCGAGGGTGAGCAGTTCTTC.

This clone was detected only a few times. This chain joins TRBV30 and TRBJ1-6, with a possible D match to TRBD1 (6 bases). This CDR3 region has 13 residues. The V gene's germline CDR1 is GTSNPN and CDR2 SVGIG (reference sequence). Between the trimmed V and J ends, which lost 1 base and 11 bases, there was a span of 12 bases. The DNA for the CDR3 is TGTGCCTGGAGTGGCACAGGGACGACACCCCTCCACTTT. It codes for CAWSGTGTTPLHF.

The chain uses TRBV4-2 and TRBJ1-4; perhaps TRBD1 as D (5 bases). The length of the CDR3 is 15 residues. V was trimmed by 4 bases and J by 7 bases, leaving 16 bases between them. Germline V gives CDR1 LGHNA, CDR2 YNFKEQ. CDR3 DNA sequence: TGTGCCAGCAGCCCGAGGTCAGGGCTAATTGAAAAACTGTTTTTT. The encoded protein is CASSPRSGLIEKLFF.

The CDR3 nucleotides are TGTGCCAGCAGCTTTCCGGGACACCCCACCAACTATGGCTACACCTTC. Translation: CASSFPGHPTNYGYTF. V gene TRBV5-4 combines with J gene TRBJ1-2, with D possibly TRBD1 on 6 matching bases. V was clipped by 2 bases and J by 2 bases, with 16 bases between them. This CDR3 contains 16 residues. CDR1 SGHNT and CDR2 YYREEE come from the germline V gene (reference sequence).

V gene TRBV5-1 combines with J gene TRBJ2-2, with 8 bases identical to TRBD2. CDR1 SGHRS and CDR2 YFSETQ come from the germline V gene. CDR3 length: 16 residues. J was trimmed by 6 bases and V by 4 bases; bases with no gene match: 11. The CDR3 is CASSPLPGLGAGELFF. The CDR3 DNA reads TGCGCCAGCAGCCCCCTACCGGGACTAGGCGCCGGGGAGCTGTTTTTT.

The chain employs TRBV15 and TRBJ1-1, with D possibly matching TRBD1 (6 bases). CDR3 length equals 14 residues. V lost 3 bases and J 4 bases, leaving 12 bases between the germline ends. Germline V gene sequence: CDR1 LNHNV, CDR2 YYDKDF (reference sequence). CDR3 region: CATSRDLGGTEAFF. CDR3 nucleotides: TGTGCCACCAGCAGGGACCTAGGGGGCACTGAAGCTTTCTTT.

V gene TRBV6-1 combines with J gene TRBJ1-1; 8 nucleotides line up with TRBD1. The CDR3 is made up of 14 amino acids. From germline, CDR1 is MNHNS and CDR2 SASEGT. V shed 2 bases, J shed 4 bases, and the junction held 3 bases outside the gene matches. CDR3 nucleotide sequence: TGTGCCAGCAGTGAACAGGGGGCCCCCACTGAAGCTTTCTTT. Translating it yields CASSEQGAPTEAFF.

The chain links TRBV28 to TRBJ1-2; the D is unclear. The germline CDR1 and CDR2 sequences are MDHEN and SYDVKM. The V end was cut by 3 bases, the J end by 0 bases, with 8 bases between. CDR3 length: 14 residues. In DNA form, the CDR3 reads TGTGCCAGCAGTTTTGGGAGAACTAACTATGGCTACACCTTC. Its protein is CASSFGRTNYGYTF.

This clone was counted a single time. This chain connects TRBV6-2 or TRBV6-3 to TRBJ2-7; 7 bases map to TRBD1. V shed 4 bases, J shed 1 base, and the junction held 4 bases outside the gene matches. The CDR3 is 14 amino acids. Germline V gene data show CDR1 as MNHEY and CDR2 as SVGEGT. CDR3 nucleotides: TGTGCCAGCAGTTCCCGGGACAGATCCTACGAGCAGTACTTC. Translated: CASSSRDRSYEQYF.

This clone was observed a few times. The genes are TRBV5-6 and TRBJ1-6; 10 bases are shared with TRBD1. Per germline, CDR1 SGHDT and CDR2 YYEEEE. The CDR3 runs to 16 residues. Losses at the gene ends were 3 bases for V and 8 bases for J; bases not matched to a gene: 8. The CDR3: CASSWEDRGIYSPLHF. As DNA, the CDR3 is TGTGCCAGCAGCTGGGAGGACAGGGGGATTTATTCACCCCTCCACTTT.

V and J are TRBV11-3 and TRBJ1-4; 7 bases align to TRBD1. Germline lookup yields CDR1 SGHNT and CDR2 YENEEA. The CDR3 contains 16 residues. J was trimmed by 7 bases and V by 1 base; bases with no gene match: 9. CDR3 in amino acids: CASSLVGGAVGEKLFF. The CDR3 nucleotides read TGTGCCAGCAGCTTAGTAGGGGGCGCAGTGGGTGAAAAACTGTTTTTT.

V is TRBV2 and J is TRBJ1-2; 8 nucleotides line up with TRBD1. Germline lookup yields CDR1 SNHLY and CDR2 FYNNEI. This CDR3 is built from 16 residues. The V and J ends lost 6 bases and 6 bases, in that order; junction bases with no gene match: 15. In DNA, the CDR3 is TGTGCCAGCAGAACCTCCCAGCCAGGGGGCGCAGATGGCTACACCTTC. This encodes CASRTSQPGGADGYTF.

The rearrangement uses TRBV27 and TRBJ1-1; TRBD1 agrees at 8 bases. The junction had 0 bases not matched to a gene; V was cut back by 0 bases and J by 6 bases. From germline, CDR1 is MNHEY and CDR2 SMNVEV (reference sequence). The CDR3 spans 13 residues. The CDR3 coding sequence is TGTGCCAGCAGTTTATCGGGACAGGCTGAAGCTTTCTTT. Protein product: CASSLSGQAEAFF.

The V and J genes are TRBV23-1 and TRBJ2-1; 9 nucleotides align to TRBD1. TRBV23-1 falls under the ORF class, with uncertain function. CDR3 length: 14 residues. After removal of 6 bases from V and 5 bases from J, the junction contained 5 bases not matched to a gene. CDR3 region: CASRSQGANNEQFF. In nucleotides, the CDR3 is TGCGCCAGCAGGTCACAGGGGGCTAACAATGAGCAGTTCTTC.

The J gene is TRBJ2-3, the V gene TRBV11-2; D is ambiguous. The germline V gene encodes CDR1 SGHAT and CDR2 FQNNGV. V lost 0 bases and J 0 bases, leaving 4 bases between the germline ends. This CDR3 is 14 amino acids long. In nucleotides, the CDR3 is TGTGCCAGCAGCTTAGATAGCAGCACAGATACGCAGTATTTT. It is translated as CASSLDSSTDTQYF.

The chain's CDR3 is CASSLGQGPETQYF. CDR3 sequence (DNA): TGTGCCAGCAGCTTGGGGCAGGGCCCAGAGACCCAGTACTTC. The rearrangement joins TRBV5-4 to TRBJ2-5, with a possible D match to TRBD1 (5 bases). Looked up from germline, CDR1 is SGHNT and CDR2 is YYREEE (reference sequence). Trimming stripped 0 bases from V and 4 bases from J, with 10 bases between. The CDR3 contains 14 residues.

The rearrangement uses TRBV28 and TRBJ2-7, with D unresolved. From germline, CDR1 is MDHEN and CDR2 SYDVKM. V lost 2 bases to trimming and J lost 0 bases, with 11 bases between them. The CDR3 loop spans 15 amino acids. The CDR3 DNA is TGTGCCAGCAGTTTAACAAGTGATATCTCCTACGAGCAGTACTTC. This sequence encodes CASSLTSDISYEQYF.